This entry lists 15 T cell receptor beta chains sequenced from one sample in a study of T-cell reconstitution after alpha-beta-depleted transplantation in children. Construction of the TCRbeta library involved unique molecular identifiers. Via MiXCR, TCRdb re-called the PCR reads, giving one row per CDR3 protein. The data contain 90,000 to 100,000 distinct CDR3 sequences, roughly a quarter of them singletons. The sample was PBMCs, taken before TCRalphabeta/CD19-depleted stem cell transplant. The receptors come from a boy aged 2-15 years with acute lymphoblastic leukemia, due to receive a stem cell transplant.

This clonotype was counted a few times. This chain uses TRBV7-9 with TRBJ2-5, with 9 bases matching TRBD1. The CDR3 consists of 14 residues. Trimming took 5 bases from V and 5 from J; bases not matched to a gene: 6. Germline V gives CDR1 SEHNR, CDR2 FQNEAQ (reference sequence). The DNA for the CDR3 is TGTGCCAGCAGCCTACAGGGGGCGCAGGAGACCCAGTACTTC. It specifies CASSLQGAQETQYF.

The J gene is TRBJ2-3, the V gene TRBV12-3 or TRBV12-4; TRBD2 agrees at 7 bases. J gave up 2 bases and V 4 bases, and 9 bases lay outside the gene matches. The CDR3 sequence is 16 residues long. The DNA for the CDR3 is TGTGCCAGCAGTTCCTCTAGCGGAGGCCTCACAGATACGCAGTATTTT. Translation: CASSSSSGGLTDTQYF.

The chain uses TRBV3-1 and TRBJ2-5; the match to TRBD1 covers 8 bases. The CDR3 has 14 amino acids. The J segment lost 5 bases and the V segment lost 2 bases, leaving 4 bases of the junction unmatched. Germline loops: CDR1 LGHDT, CDR2 YNNKEL (reference sequence). This CDR3 is CASSQLRQGETQYF. Here the CDR3 DNA reads TGTGCCAGCAGCCAACTGCGACAGGGGGAGACCCAGTACTTC.

This clonotype has ten or more counts. The chain has TRBV19 and TRBJ2-1, with 7 nucleotides matching TRBD2. V trimming: 8 bases; J trimming: 2 bases; junction bases outside the gene matches: 9. Looked up from germline, CDR1 is LNHDA and CDR2 is SQIVND (reference sequence). CDR3 length: 15 residues. Here the CDR3 DNA reads TGTGCCAGTGGTCCGGGGGGAGCCCCCTACAATGAGCAGTTCTTC. The encoded protein is CASGPGGAPYNEQFF. The variable domain in full, with the rest retrieved from reference TRBV19 and TRBJ2-1, is DGGITQSPKYLFRKEGQNVTLSCEQNLNHDAMYWYRQDPGQGLRLIYYSQIVNDFQKGDIAEGYSVSREKKESFPLTVTSAQKNPTAFYLCASGPGGAPYNEQFFGPGTRLTVL.

This clonotype was observed many times. V and J are TRBV20-1 and TRBJ1-6; perhaps TRBD1 as D (5 bases). Trimming stripped 5 bases from V and 7 bases from J, with 18 bases between. The CDR3 consists of 15 residues. Germline CDR1 and CDR2: DFQATT and SNEGSKA (reference sequence). CDR3 DNA: TGCAGTGCTTTTCAGGCAGTGACAGTCAATTCACCCCTCCACTTT. Translated: CSAFQAVTVNSPLHF.

This clonotype showed up just a few times. V usage is TRBV15 and J usage is TRBJ2-1, with 7 nucleotides matching TRBD2. Germline values: CDR1 LNHNV, CDR2 YYDKDF (reference sequence). This CDR3 is built from 15 residues. Unmatched junction bases numbered 4, after V lost 0 bases and J lost 5 bases. CDR3 sequence: CATSRDWGTNNEQFF. The DNA of the CDR3 is TGTGCCACCAGCAGAGATTGGGGGACTAACAATGAGCAGTTCTTC.

V is TRBV5-1 and J is TRBJ2-1, with no clear D. V lost 2 bases and J lost 10, with 13 bases in between. CDR1 SGHRS and CDR2 YFSETQ come from the germline V gene. CDR3 length: 13 residues. CDR3 sequence reads: CASSFNPSVEQFF. CDR3 in DNA: TGCGCCAGCAGCTTCAATCCGTCGGTCGAGCAGTTCTTC.

This clonotype has ten or more counts. The chain links TRBV5-1 to TRBJ2-1; perhaps TRBD2 as D (6 bases). The CDR3 spans 15 residues. V lost 4 bases and J 5 bases, leaving 16 bases between the germline ends. Looked up from germline, CDR1 is SGHRS and CDR2 is YFSETQ. The CDR3 protein is CASSQDYSRNNEQFF. The CDR3 bases are TGCGCCAGCAGCCAGGACTACTCCCGGAACAATGAGCAGTTCTTC.

This clonotype was detected once. The gene calls are TRBV27 and TRBJ2-7, with TRBD2 matching over 12 bases. V was pared by 9 bases and J by 6 bases, with 9 bases of the junction left unmatched. This CDR3 is built from 14 residues. Germline V gene lookup returns CDR1 MNHEY and CDR2 SMNVEV (reference sequence). CDR3 residues: CASSPGLAGTEQYF. In nucleotides, the CDR3 is TGTGCCAGTAGCCCCGGACTAGCGGGAACCGAGCAGTACTTC.

This clonotype showed up just a few times. The DNA for the CDR3 is TGTGCCAGCAGTGATTTATCGGTCGGTACGCAGTATTTT. It is translated as CASSDLSVGTQYF. The chain employs TRBV6-4 and TRBJ2-3; D call uncertain. V was shortened by 3 bases and J by 8 bases, with 12 bases between the two germline ends. From germline, CDR1 is MRHNA and CDR2 SNTAGT. CDR3 length: 13 amino acids.

A few counts support this clonotype. For the CDR3, the DNA is TGCGCCAGCAGCGACAGGTCGGCGGGAGAGCAGTTCTTC. Translated, it gives CASSDRSAGEQFF. The chain joins TRBV5-1 to TRBJ2-1; perhaps D is TRBD1 or TRBD2 (6 bases each). Trimming removed 4 bases from V and 10 bases from J, with 15 bases in between. The CDR3 length is 13 residues. Germline CDR1 SGHRS, CDR2 YFSETQ.

This clonotype was counted only a few times. The chain is built from TRBV6-4 and TRBJ2-2; no reliable D call. The germline V gene encodes CDR1 MRHNA and CDR2 SNTAGT. This CDR3 region has 15 residues. Trimming stripped 3 bases from V and 1 base from J, with 9 bases between. CDR3: CASSEDGGNTGELFF. CDR3 DNA: TGTGCCAGCAGTGAGGACGGTGGGAACACCGGGGAGCTGTTTTTT.

The chain employs TRBV28 and TRBJ1-2, with TRBD1 matching 8 bases. The CDR3 length is 14 residues. Germline assignment: CDR1 MDHEN and CDR2 SYDVKM. V shed 2 bases and J 5 bases; nucleotides not matched to a gene: 4. The CDR3 spells CASSLAGQVYGYTF. CDR3 nucleotides: TGTGCCAGCAGTTTAGCGGGACAGGTTTATGGCTACACCTTC.

The J gene is TRBJ1-2, the V gene TRBV29-1; 7 bases map to TRBD1. Trimming took 6 bases from V and 5 from J; bases not matched to a gene: 9. Germline-derived CDR1 and CDR2 are SQVTM and ANQGSEA. This CDR3 has 13 amino acids. This CDR3 reads CSVDRDSGYGYTF. The CDR3 DNA sequence: TGCAGCGTGGACCGGGACAGCGGTTATGGCTACACCTTC.

A single count supports this clonotype. The V call is TRBV10-2, the J call TRBJ1-5; no clear D. This CDR3 is 12 amino acids long. Trimming shortened V by 5 bases and J by 1 base, and 3 bases separated the two germline ends. CDR1 is WSHSY, CDR2 SAAADI, per germline. CDR3 bases: TGCGCCAGCAGTCAGAGCAATCAGCCCCAGCATTTT. This sequence encodes CASSQSNQPQHF.